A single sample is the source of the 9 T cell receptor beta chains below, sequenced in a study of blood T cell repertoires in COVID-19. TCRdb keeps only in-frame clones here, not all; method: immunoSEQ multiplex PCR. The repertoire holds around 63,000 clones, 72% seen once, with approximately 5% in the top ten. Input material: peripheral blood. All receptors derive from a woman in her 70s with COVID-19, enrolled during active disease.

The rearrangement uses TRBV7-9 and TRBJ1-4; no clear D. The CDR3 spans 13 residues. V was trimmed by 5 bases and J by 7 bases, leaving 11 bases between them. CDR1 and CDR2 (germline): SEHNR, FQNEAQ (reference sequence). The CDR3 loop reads CASSPRRSEKLFF. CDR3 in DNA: TGTGCCAGCAGCCCCCGACGGAGTGAAAAACTGTTTTTT.

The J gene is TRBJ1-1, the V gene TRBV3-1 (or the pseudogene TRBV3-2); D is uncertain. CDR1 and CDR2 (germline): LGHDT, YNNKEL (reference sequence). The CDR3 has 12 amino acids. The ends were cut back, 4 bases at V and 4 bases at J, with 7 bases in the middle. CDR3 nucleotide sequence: TGTGCCAGCAGCCTGGGAGCCACTGAAGCTTTCTTT. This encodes CASSLGATEAFF.

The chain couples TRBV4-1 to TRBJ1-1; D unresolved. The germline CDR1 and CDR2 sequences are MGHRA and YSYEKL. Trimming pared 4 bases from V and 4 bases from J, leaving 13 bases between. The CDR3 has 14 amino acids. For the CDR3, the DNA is TGCGCCAGCAGCCCGGCCTGGGGAGGCACTGAAGCTTTCTTT. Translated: CASSPAWGGTEAFF.

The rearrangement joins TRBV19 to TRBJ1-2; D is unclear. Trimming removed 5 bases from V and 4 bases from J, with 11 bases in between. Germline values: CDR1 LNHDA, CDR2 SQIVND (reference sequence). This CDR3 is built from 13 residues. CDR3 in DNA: TGTGCCAGTAGTTTTGCAGGCTCCTATGGCTACACCTTC. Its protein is CASSFAGSYGYTF.

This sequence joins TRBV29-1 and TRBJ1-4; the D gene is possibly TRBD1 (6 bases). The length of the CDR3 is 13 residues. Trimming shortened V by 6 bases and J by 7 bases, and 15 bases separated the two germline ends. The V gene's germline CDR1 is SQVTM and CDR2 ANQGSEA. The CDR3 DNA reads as TGCAGCGTCACCGGGGGGGCGGGTGAAAAACTGTTTTTT. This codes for CSVTGGAGEKLFF. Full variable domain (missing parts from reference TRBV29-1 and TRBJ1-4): SAVISQKPSRDICQRGTSLTIQCQVDSQVTMMFWYRQQPGQSLTLIATANQGSEATYESGFVIDKFPISRPNLTFSTLTVSNMSPEDSSIYLCSVTGGAGEKLFFGSGTQLSVL.

CDR3 sequence: CATLASTDTQYF. The CDR3, as DNA: TGTGCCACCCTAGCTAGCACAGATACGCAGTATTTT. The chain recombines TRBV19 with TRBJ2-3; possible D gene TRBD2, 5 bases. The germline V gene has CDR1 LNHDA and CDR2 SQIVND (reference sequence). V was shortened by 10 bases and J by 0 bases, with 8 bases between the two germline ends. The CDR3 sequence is 12 residues long. The full variable domain, its missing parts supplied by reference TRBV19 and TRBJ2-3, is DGGITQSPKYLFRKEGQNVTLSCEQNLNHDAMYWYRQDPGQGLRLIYYSQIVNDFQKGDIAEGYSVSREKKESFPLTVTSAQKNPTAFYLCATLASTDTQYFGPGTRLTVL.

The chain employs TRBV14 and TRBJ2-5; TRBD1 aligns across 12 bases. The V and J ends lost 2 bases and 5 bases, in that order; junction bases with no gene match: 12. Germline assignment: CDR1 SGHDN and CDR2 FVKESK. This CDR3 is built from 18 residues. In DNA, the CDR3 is TGTGCCAGCAGCCAATCCGGGGACAGGGGGCGAGCCAGGGAGACCCAGTACTTC. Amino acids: CASSQSGDRGRARETQYF. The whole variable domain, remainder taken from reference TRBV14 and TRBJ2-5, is EAGVTQFPSHSVIEKGQTVTLRCDPISGHDNLYWYRRVMGKEIKFLLHFVKESKQDESGMPNNRFLAERTGGTYSTLKVQPAELEDSGVYFCASSQSGDRGRARETQYFGPGTRLLVL.

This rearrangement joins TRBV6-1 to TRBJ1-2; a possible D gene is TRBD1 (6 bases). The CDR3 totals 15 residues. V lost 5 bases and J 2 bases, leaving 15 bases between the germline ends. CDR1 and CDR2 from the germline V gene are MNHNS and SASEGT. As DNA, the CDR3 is TGTGCCAGCAGTTCCCAGGGGTCCGCAAACTATGGCTACACCTTC. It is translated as CASSSQGSANYGYTF.

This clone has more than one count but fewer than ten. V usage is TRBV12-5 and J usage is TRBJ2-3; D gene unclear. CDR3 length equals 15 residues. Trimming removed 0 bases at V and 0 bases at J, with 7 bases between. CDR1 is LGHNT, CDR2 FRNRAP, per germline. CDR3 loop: CASGLVLHSTDTQYF. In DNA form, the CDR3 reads TGTGCTAGTGGTTTGGTACTCCACAGCACAGATACGCAGTATTTT.